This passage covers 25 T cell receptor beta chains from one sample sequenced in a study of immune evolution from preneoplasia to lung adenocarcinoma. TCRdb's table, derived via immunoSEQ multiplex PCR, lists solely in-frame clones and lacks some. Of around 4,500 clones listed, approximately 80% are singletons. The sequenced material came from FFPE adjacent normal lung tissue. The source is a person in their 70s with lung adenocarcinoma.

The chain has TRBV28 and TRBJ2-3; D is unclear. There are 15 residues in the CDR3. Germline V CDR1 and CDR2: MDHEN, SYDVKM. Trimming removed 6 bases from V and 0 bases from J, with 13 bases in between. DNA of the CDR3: TGTGCCAGCAGCTTGATCGTAGGGAGCACAGATACGCAGTATTTT. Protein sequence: CASSLIVGSTDTQYF.

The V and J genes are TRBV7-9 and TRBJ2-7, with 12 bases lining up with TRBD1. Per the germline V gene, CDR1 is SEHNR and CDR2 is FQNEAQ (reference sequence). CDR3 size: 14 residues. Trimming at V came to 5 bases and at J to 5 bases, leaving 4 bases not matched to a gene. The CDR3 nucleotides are TGTGCCAGCAGCGGAGGGACAGGGGGCGACGAGCAGTACTTC. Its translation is CASSGGTGGDEQYF.

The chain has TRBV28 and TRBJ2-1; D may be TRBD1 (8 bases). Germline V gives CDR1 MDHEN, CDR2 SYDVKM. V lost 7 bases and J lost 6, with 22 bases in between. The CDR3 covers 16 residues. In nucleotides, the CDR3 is TGTGCCAGCACTCCCTTACAGGGGGGGAGCCTCAATGAGCAGTTCTTC. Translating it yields CASTPLQGGSLNEQFF. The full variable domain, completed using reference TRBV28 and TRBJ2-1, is DVKVTQSSRYLVKRTGEKVFLECVQDMDHENMFWYRQDPGLGLRLIYFSYDVKMKEKGDIPEGYSVSREKKERFSLILESASTNQTSMYLCASTPLQGGSLNEQFFGPGTRLTVL.

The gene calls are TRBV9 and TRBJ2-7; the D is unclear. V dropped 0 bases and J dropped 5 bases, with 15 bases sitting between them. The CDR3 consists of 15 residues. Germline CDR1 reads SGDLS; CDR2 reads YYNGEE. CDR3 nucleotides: TGTGCCAGCAGCGTAGCTGGAGACCCGGCGGACGAGCAGTACTTC. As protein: CASSVAGDPADEQYF.

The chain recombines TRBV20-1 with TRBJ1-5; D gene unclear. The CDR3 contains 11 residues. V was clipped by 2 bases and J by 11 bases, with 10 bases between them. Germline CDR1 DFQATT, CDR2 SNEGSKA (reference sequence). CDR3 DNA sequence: TGCAGTGCTAGATCCGTTAGAGCCCAGCATTTT. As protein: CSARSVRAQHF.

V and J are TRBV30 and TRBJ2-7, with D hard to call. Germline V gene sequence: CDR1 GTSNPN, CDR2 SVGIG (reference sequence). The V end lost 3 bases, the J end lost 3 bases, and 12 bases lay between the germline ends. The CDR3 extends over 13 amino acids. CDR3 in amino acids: CAWRGRPLYEQYF. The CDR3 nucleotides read TGTGCCTGGAGGGGTAGACCCCTCTACGAGCAGTACTTC.

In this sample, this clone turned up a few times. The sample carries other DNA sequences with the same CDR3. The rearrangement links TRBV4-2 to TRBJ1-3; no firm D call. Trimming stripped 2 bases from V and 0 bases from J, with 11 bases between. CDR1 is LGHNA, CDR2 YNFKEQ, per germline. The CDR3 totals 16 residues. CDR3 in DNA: TGTGCCAGCAGCCAAAACACCCTTAGCTCTGGAAACACCATATATTTT. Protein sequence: CASSQNTLSSGNTIYF.

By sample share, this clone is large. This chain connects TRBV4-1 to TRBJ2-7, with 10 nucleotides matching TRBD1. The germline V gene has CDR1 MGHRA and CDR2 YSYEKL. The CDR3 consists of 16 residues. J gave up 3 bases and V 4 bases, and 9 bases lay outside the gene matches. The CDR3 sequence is CASSLGPGQGNYEQYF. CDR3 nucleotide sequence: TGCGCCAGCAGCCTGGGGCCGGGACAGGGGAACTACGAGCAGTACTTC.

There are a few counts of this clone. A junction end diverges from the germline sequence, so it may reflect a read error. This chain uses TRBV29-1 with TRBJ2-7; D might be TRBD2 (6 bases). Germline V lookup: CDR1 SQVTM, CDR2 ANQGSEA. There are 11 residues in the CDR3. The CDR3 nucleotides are TGTTGGGGGGAAAAGGGCTACGAGCAGTACTTC. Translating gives CWGEKGYEQYF.

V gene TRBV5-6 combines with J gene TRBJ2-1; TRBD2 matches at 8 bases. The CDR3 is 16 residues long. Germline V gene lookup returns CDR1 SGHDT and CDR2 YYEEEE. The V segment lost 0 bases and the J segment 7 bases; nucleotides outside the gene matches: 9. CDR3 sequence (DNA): TGTGCCAGCAGCTTGGTTCCGGGAGGGCCTGGTAATGAGCAGTTCTTC. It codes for CASSLVPGGPGNEQFF. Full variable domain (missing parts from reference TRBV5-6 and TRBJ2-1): DAGVTQSPTHLIKTRGQQVTLRCSPKSGHDTVSWYQQALGQGPQFIFQYYEEEERQRGNFPDRFSGHQFPNYSSELNVNALLLGDSALYLCASSLVPGGPGNEQFFGPGTRLTVL.

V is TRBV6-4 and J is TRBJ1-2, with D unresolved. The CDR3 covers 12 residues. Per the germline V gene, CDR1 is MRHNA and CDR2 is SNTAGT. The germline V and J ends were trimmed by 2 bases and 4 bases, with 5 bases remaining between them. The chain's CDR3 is CASSDGSYGYTF. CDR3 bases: TGTGCCAGCAGTGACGGGAGCTATGGCTACACCTTC.

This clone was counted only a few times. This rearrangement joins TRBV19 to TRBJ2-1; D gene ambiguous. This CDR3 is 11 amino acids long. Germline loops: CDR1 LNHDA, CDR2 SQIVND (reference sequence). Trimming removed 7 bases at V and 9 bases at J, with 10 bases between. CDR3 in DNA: TGTGCCAGTAAGGAACAGAGTGAGCAGTTCTTC. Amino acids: CASKEQSEQFF.

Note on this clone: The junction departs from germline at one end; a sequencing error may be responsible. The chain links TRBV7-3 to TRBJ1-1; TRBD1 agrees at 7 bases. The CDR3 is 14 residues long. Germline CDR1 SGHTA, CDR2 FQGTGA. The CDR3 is CASSLNEGAAEVFF. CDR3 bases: TGTGCCAGCAGCTTAAATGAGGGGGCAGCTGAAGTTTTCTTT.

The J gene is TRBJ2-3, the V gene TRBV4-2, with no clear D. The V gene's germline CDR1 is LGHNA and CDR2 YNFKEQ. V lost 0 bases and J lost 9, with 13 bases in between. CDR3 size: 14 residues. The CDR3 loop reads CASSQDSKGKTQYF. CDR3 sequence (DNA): TGTGCCAGCAGCCAAGATAGCAAAGGGAAAACGCAGTATTTT.

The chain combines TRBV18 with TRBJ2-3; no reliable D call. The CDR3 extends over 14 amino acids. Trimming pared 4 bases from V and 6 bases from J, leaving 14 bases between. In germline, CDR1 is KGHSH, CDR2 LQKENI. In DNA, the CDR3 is TGTGCCAGCTCACAAGCTACAGAGATGGATACGCAGTATTTT. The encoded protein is CASSQATEMDTQYF.

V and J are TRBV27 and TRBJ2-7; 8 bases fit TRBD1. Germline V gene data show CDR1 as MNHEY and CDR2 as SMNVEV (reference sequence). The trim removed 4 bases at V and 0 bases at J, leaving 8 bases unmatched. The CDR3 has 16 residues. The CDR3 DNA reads TGTGCCAGCAGTTCACGCCAGGGGGCGAACTCCTACGAGCAGTACTTC. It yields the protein CASSSRQGANSYEQYF.

The CDR3 DNA sequence: TGTGCCAGCAGCGTAGAGGGTCAGGGGTTGACCCAGTACTTC. This gives the protein CASSVEGQGLTQYF. The V gene is TRBV9, the J gene TRBJ2-5; possibly TRBD1 for D (6 bases). Germline V gives CDR1 SGDLS, CDR2 YYNGEE. V lost 0 bases and J 7 bases, leaving 13 bases between the germline ends. There are 14 residues in the CDR3.

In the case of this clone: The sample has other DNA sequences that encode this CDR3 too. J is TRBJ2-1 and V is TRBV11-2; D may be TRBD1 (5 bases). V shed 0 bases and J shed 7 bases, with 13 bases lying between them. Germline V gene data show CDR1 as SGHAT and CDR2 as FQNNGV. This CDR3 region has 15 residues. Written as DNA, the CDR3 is TGTGCCAGCAGCTTAGAGGCAGGGTTTAATAATGAGCAGTTCTTC. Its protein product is CASSLEAGFNNEQFF.

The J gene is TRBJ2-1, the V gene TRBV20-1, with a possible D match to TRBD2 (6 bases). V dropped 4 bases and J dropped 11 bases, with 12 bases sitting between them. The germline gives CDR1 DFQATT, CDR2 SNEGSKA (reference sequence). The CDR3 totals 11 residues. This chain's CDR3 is CSATSAGKQFF. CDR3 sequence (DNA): TGCAGTGCTACCTCGGCGGGGAAGCAGTTCTTC.

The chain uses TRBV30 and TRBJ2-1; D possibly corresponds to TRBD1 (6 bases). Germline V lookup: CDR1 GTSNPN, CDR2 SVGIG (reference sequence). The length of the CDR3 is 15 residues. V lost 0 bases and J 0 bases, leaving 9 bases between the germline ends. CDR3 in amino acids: CAWSVGGTSYNEQFF. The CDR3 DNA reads TGTGCCTGGAGTGTAGGGGGTACCTCCTACAATGAGCAGTTCTTC.

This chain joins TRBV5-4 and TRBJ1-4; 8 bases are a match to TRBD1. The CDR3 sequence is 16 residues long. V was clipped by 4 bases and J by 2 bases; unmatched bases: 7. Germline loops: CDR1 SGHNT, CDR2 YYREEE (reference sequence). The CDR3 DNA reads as TGTGCCAGCAGCCCAGGGGGCGGGGGTACTAATGAAAAACTGTTTTTT. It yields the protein CASSPGGGGTNEKLFF.

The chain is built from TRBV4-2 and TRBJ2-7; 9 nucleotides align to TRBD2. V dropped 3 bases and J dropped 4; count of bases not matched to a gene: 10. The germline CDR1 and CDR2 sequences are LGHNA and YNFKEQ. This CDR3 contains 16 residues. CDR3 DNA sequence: TGTGCCAGCAGCCAGGGGATCGGTAGCGGGAGTTACGAGCAGTACTTC. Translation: CASSQGIGSGSYEQYF.

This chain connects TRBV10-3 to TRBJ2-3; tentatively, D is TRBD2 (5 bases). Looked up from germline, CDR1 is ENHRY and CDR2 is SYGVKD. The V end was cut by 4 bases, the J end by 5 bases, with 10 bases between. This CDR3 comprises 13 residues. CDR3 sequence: CAISGRTEDTQYF. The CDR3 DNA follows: TGTGCCATCAGTGGGAGGACCGAAGATACGCAGTATTTT.

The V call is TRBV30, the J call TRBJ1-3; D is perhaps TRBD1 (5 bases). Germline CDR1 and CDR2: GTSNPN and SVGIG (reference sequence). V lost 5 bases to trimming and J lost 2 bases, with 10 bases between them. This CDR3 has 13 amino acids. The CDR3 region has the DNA TGTGCCTGGGCCAGGGAACCTGGAAACACCATATATTTT. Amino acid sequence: CAWAREPGNTIYF.

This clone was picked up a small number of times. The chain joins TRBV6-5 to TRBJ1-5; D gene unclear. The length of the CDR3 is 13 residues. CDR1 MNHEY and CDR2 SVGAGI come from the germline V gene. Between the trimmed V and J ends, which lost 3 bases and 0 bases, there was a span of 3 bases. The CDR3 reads CASSYHSNQPQHF. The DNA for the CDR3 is TGTGCCAGCAGTTATCATAGCAATCAGCCCCAGCATTTT.